The next 20 T cell receptor beta chains were all read from a single sample in a study of CD8+ T cells in alopecia areata. RNA, once extracted, was reverse transcribed into cDNA for use as the sequencing template. Clones were sequenced by immunoSEQ multiplex PCR, and TCRdb holds only the in-frame ones, with some missing. The sample carries about 220,000 clones, more than 45% recorded once. Treatment given: oral pan-JAK inhibitor, 5-10 mg twice daily. Sequencing used CD4+ T cells sorted from blood, obtained at week 4, from a patient treated with tofacitinib. These receptors all stem from a human donor with alopecia areata.

There are a few counts of this clone. The V and J genes are TRBV30 and TRBJ1-1, with a tentative D call TRBD1 (5 bases). V lost 5 bases, J lost 3 bases, and 10 bases lay in between. Germline assignment: CDR1 GTSNPN and CDR2 SVGIG (reference sequence). The CDR3 has 12 amino acids. The CDR3 DNA sequence: TGTGCCTGGTTCGGGGGTTACACTGAAGCTTTCTTT. Amino acid sequence: CAWFGGYTEAFF.

The chain couples TRBV29-1 to TRBJ1-2, with D hard to call. V lost 6 bases and J 3 bases, leaving 8 bases between the germline ends. Germline V gene lookup returns CDR1 SQVTM and CDR2 ANQGSEA. CDR3 length: 11 residues. As DNA, the CDR3 is TGCAGCGTGCCCCCCGACTATGGCTACACCTTC. It is translated as CSVPPDYGYTF.

The chain has TRBV30 and TRBJ2-1; D not resolved. CDR3 length: 11 amino acids. The germline V gene encodes CDR1 GTSNPN and CDR2 SVGIG (reference sequence). Trimming removed 5 bases from V and 6 bases from J, with 8 bases in between. The CDR3 coding sequence is TGTGCCTGGTCACATTTCAATGAGCAGTTCTTC. Translated: CAWSHFNEQFF. Variable domain in full (rest from reference TRBV30 and TRBJ2-1): SQTIHQWPATLVQPVGSPLSLECTVEGTSNPNLYWYRQAAGRGLQLLFYSVGIGQISSEVPQNLSASRPQDRQFILSSKKLLLSDSGFYLCAWSHFNEQFFGPGTRLTVL.

The V call is TRBV7-9, the J call TRBJ1-6; 8 nucleotides match TRBD1. With V trimmed by 3 bases and J by 10 bases, 17 bases remained unmatched. Looked up from germline, CDR1 is SEHNR and CDR2 is FQNEAQ (reference sequence). CDR3 length: 18 amino acids. CDR3 in DNA: TGTGCCAGCAGCTTTCGGGCGCTCAAGGACAGGGACCACTCACCCCTCCACTTT. Its protein product is CASSFRALKDRDHSPLHF.

The chain employs TRBV7-6 and TRBJ2-2; the match to TRBD2 covers 9 bases. V lost 3 bases and J lost 0; bases outside the gene matches: 2. This CDR3 region has 16 residues. Looked up from germline, CDR1 is SGHVS and CDR2 is FNYEAQ. The CDR3 loop is CASSFLAGANTGELFF. CDR3 nucleotides: TGTGCCAGCAGCTTCTTAGCGGGGGCGAACACCGGGGAGCTGTTTTTT.

There are a few counts of this clone. This chain links TRBV30 with TRBJ1-1; D remains unclear. Trimming stripped 0 bases from V and 1 base from J, with 15 bases between. The CDR3 covers 16 residues. The germline V gene has CDR1 GTSNPN and CDR2 SVGIG (reference sequence). CDR3 in DNA: TGTGCCTGGAGTGTCCCGGGTCCCGGCTGGAACACTGAAGCTTTCTTT. Protein: CAWSVPGPGWNTEAFF.

This clone was detected only a few times. This rearrangement joins TRBV7-9 to TRBJ1-4, with TRBD1 matching 7 bases. The CDR3 has 14 amino acids. Germline V gene sequence: CDR1 SEHNR, CDR2 FQNEAQ (reference sequence). Trimming cost V 4 bases and J 7 bases; bases outside gene matches: 6. CDR3 in amino acids: CASSSDRVVEKLFF. In DNA form, the CDR3 reads TGTGCCAGCAGCTCTGACAGGGTTGTTGAAAAACTGTTTTTT.

The J gene is TRBJ2-7, the V gene TRBV5-8; D is uncertain. The V end was cut by 7 bases, the J end by 2 bases, with 16 bases between. This CDR3 has 14 residues. Germline loops: CDR1 SGHTS, CDR2 YDEGEE. CDR3 protein: CASRLEAFTYEQYF. Written as DNA, the CDR3 is TGTGCCAGCCGTCTGGAAGCCTTCACCTACGAGCAGTACTTC.

This clone was counted a few times. J is TRBJ1-2 and V is TRBV28; D gene unclear. V dropped 1 base and J dropped 6 bases, with 6 bases sitting between them. The germline CDR1 and CDR2 sequences are MDHEN and SYDVKM. CDR3 size: 12 residues. CDR3: CASSLSGDGYTF. CDR3 nucleotides: TGTGCCAGCAGTTTATCCGGGGATGGCTACACCTTC.

The genes are TRBV7-8 and TRBJ2-3; 9 bases line up with TRBD2. Unmatched junction bases numbered 8, after V lost 4 bases and J lost 3 bases. The CDR3 totals 16 residues. The V gene's germline CDR1 is SGHVS and CDR2 FQNEAQ. The CDR3 region has the DNA TGTGCCAGCAGCTCCAGGACTAGCGTTTGGACAGATACGCAGTATTTT. It is translated as CASSSRTSVWTDTQYF.

This clone was seen a few times. The V and J genes are TRBV7-8 and TRBJ2-3, with 12 bases fitting TRBD2. Losses at the gene ends were 1 base for V and 3 bases for J; bases not matched to a gene: 5. The length of the CDR3 is 17 residues. Per germline, CDR1 SGHVS and CDR2 FQNEAQ. The CDR3 protein is CASSLGLAGVRTDTQYF. The CDR3 DNA follows: TGTGCCAGCAGCTTAGGACTAGCGGGGGTAAGAACAGATACGCAGTATTTT.

This sequence joins TRBV2 and TRBJ2-3; D is unclear. V dropped 6 bases and J dropped 7 bases, with 17 bases sitting between them. The CDR3 is 14 amino acids. Germline V gene data show CDR1 as SNHLY and CDR2 as FYNNEI. DNA for the CDR3: TGTGCCAGCAGAGAGCAAGGACCCACCAATACGCAGTATTTT. It is translated as CASREQGPTNTQYF.

This rearrangement joins TRBV25-1 to TRBJ1-4; 7 bases line up with TRBD1. The CDR3 is 15 amino acids. Trimming took 7 bases from V and 8 from J; bases not matched to a gene: 13. Germline lookup yields CDR1 MGHDK and CDR2 SYGVNS. As DNA, the CDR3 is TGTGCCAGCACCTCCGGAGGGGGCCGCGAGGAAAAACTGTTTTTT. As protein: CASTSGGGREEKLFF.

This clone showed up just a few times. The rearrangement joins TRBV29-1 to TRBJ2-7; 9 nucleotides align to TRBD2. This CDR3 contains 15 residues. J was trimmed by 2 bases and V by 2 bases; bases with no gene match: 7. Germline V gene sequence: CDR1 SQVTM, CDR2 ANQGSEA. The CDR3 DNA follows: TGCAGCGTTGAATCGACGGGACTAGCTCCCTACGAGCAGTACTTC. This codes for CSVESTGLAPYEQYF.

Comment on this clone: This sample includes further DNA sequences coding for the same CDR3. The CDR3, as DNA: TGCAGCGTTGTAGGGAGAAGCACAGATACGCAGTATTTT. Protein product: CSVVGRSTDTQYF. This chain joins TRBV29-1 and TRBJ2-3; TRBD2 is a possible D gene (5 bases). Germline-derived CDR1 and CDR2 are SQVTM and ANQGSEA. The V end was cut by 4 bases, the J end by 0 bases, with 8 bases between. CDR3 length: 13 amino acids.

The table lists this clone with a few counts. CDR3 sequence reads: CASSLTTSGNNEQFF. CDR3 bases: TGCGCCAGCAGCTTGACGACTAGCGGAAACAATGAGCAGTTCTTC. The chain joins TRBV5-1 to TRBJ2-1; 9 positions agree with TRBD2. Per germline, CDR1 SGHRS and CDR2 YFSETQ. V dropped 1 base and J dropped 5; count of bases not matched to a gene: 4. This CDR3 contains 15 residues.

This clone was counted between two and nine times. The chain combines TRBV7-9 with TRBJ1-1; D gene uncertain. Trimming pared 2 bases from V and 4 bases from J, leaving 20 bases between. The CDR3 runs to 17 residues. Germline V gene sequence: CDR1 SEHNR, CDR2 FQNEAQ (reference sequence). Written as DNA, the CDR3 is TGTGCCAGCAGCTTATGGCAAGGCAGGCAGGTCGGCACTGAAGCTTTCTTT. Translating it yields CASSLWQGRQVGTEAFF.

The V gene is TRBV5-1, the J gene TRBJ1-1; 9 nucleotides align to TRBD1. Trimming at V came to 3 bases and at J to 2 bases, leaving 2 bases not matched to a gene. Germline CDR1 and CDR2: SGHRS and YFSETQ. The CDR3 is 14 amino acids. The CDR3 region is CASSSGQGNTEAFF. DNA for the CDR3: TGCGCCAGCAGCTCGGGACAGGGCAACACTGAAGCTTTCTTT.

The chain is built from TRBV6-5 and TRBJ2-7; 7 nucleotides line up with TRBD1. Germline V gene lookup returns CDR1 MNHEY and CDR2 SVGAGI. The CDR3 has 13 residues. V shed 5 bases and J 2 bases; nucleotides not matched to a gene: 3. CDR3 loop: CASSVTGTYEQYF. The CDR3 region has the DNA TGTGCCAGCAGTGTGACAGGGACCTACGAGCAGTACTTC.

Worth noting for this clone: The sample carries other DNA sequences with the same CDR3. The chain uses TRBV5-1 and TRBJ1-1; no clear D. Trimming shortened V by 0 bases and J by 8 bases, and 8 bases separated the two germline ends. The CDR3 has 12 amino acids. The germline V gene has CDR1 SGHRS and CDR2 YFSETQ. The CDR3 coding sequence is TGCGCCAGCAGCTTGGGTCGCGACGAAGCTTTCTTT. Its protein product is CASSLGRDEAFF.